A single T cell receptor (beta chain) is shown here with its context. Its antigen remains unidentified. Germline V gives CDR1 SGHVS, CDR2 FQNEAQ. CDR3 length equals 15 residues. Trimming removed 4 bases from V and 5 bases from J; junction bases left unmatched: 9. The source of the sample is a study of tumor-infiltrating lymphocytes in localized non-small cell lung cancer. The study, taken as a whole, reports: Different pieces of the same tissue were used for each assay.

Repertoires were generated with immunoSEQ multiplex PCR, while TCRdb's copy carries only in-frame clones and drops some. This sample has 15,000 to 20,000 clones; more than 40% occur once, and the top ten carry 16%. This TCR came from a human donor with non-small cell lung cancer. Sequenced sample: lung tumor tissue. The J gene is TRBJ1-2, the V gene TRBV7-8; the match to TRBD1 covers 8 bases. The CDR3 region is CASSSPDRGEYGYTF. Written as DNA, the CDR3 is TGTGCCAGCAGCTCACCCGACAGGGGAGAGTATGGCTACACCTTC.